The 17 T cell receptor beta chains below all came from one sample that was sequenced in a study of beta chain features in type 1 diabetes. Study-wide points: People with Type 1 diabetes carried modestly yet significantly shorter TCRB CDR3s in all four CD4+ subsets.

The sequenced template was cDNA made from the entire isolated RNA. The method was immunoSEQ multiplex PCR; TCRdb's version includes in-frame clones alone and lacks a portion of them. Of 400,000 or so clones in the sample, 8% to 10% were seen once. These receptors' targets are unknown. The material sequenced was central memory CD4+ T cells from blood. The receptors originated from a man aged 25 to 45 with type 1 diabetes.

The chain carries TRBV11-2 and TRBJ1-4, with D possibly being TRBD1 (6 bases). Trimming took off 4 bases at V and 7 bases at J, with 13 bases between the two ends. This CDR3 has 14 residues. From germline, CDR1 is SGHAT and CDR2 FQNNGV. The CDR3 coding sequence is TGTGCCAGCAGCTCACAGGGTTCGGGTGAAAAACTGTTTTTT. Residues: CASSSQGSGEKLFF.

This clone was observed many times. The rearrangement joins TRBV10-3 to TRBJ2-1; 8 nucleotides align to TRBD2. The V segment lost 10 bases and the J segment 3 bases; nucleotides outside the gene matches: 11. The CDR3 spans 15 residues. Germline CDR1 ENHRY, CDR2 SYGVKD. CDR3 sequence: CATKGSSGIYNEQFF. The CDR3 DNA reads as TGTGCCACTAAGGGGAGTAGCGGGATCTACAATGAGCAGTTCTTC.

The J gene is TRBJ1-1, the V gene TRBV4-2, with D hard to call. Germline CDR1 is LGHNA and CDR2 is YNFKEQ. V lost 0 bases and J lost 4, with 15 bases in between. This CDR3 is 16 amino acids long. CDR3 DNA sequence: TGTGCCAGCAGCCAAGATCTTTCTCGCCGCGGCACTGAAGCTTTCTTT. Residues: CASSQDLSRRGTEAFF.

The rearrangement joins TRBV15 to TRBJ2-6, with 12 nucleotides matching TRBD1. The CDR3 has 17 amino acids. Per germline, CDR1 LNHNV and CDR2 YYDKDF (reference sequence). Unmatched junction bases numbered 6, after V lost 5 bases and J lost 4 bases. The CDR3 DNA is TGTGCCACCAGCTGGGGACAGGGGGCAAGGGGGGCCAACGTCCTGACTTTC. Encoded protein: CATSWGQGARGANVLTF. Full variable domain (remainder filled in from reference TRBV15 and TRBJ2-6): DAMVIQNPRYQVTQFGKPVTLSCSQTLNHNVMYWYQQKSSQAPKLLFHYYDKDFNNEADTPDNFQSRRPNTSFCFLDIRSPGLGDTAMYLCATSWGQGARGANVLTFGAGSRLTVL.

This clone has more than one count but fewer than ten. This sample includes further DNA sequences coding for the same CDR3. V usage is TRBV4-2 and J usage is TRBJ2-1; 10 bases are a match to TRBD2. CDR1 LGHNA and CDR2 YNFKEQ come from the germline V gene. Trimming cost V 0 bases and J 8 bases; bases outside gene matches: 10. The CDR3 runs to 17 residues. The CDR3 is CASSQDIEAGGPHEQFF. CDR3 DNA sequence: TGTGCCAGCAGCCAAGATATAGAAGCGGGAGGGCCCCATGAGCAGTTCTTC.

The table lists this clone with many counts. The V and J genes are TRBV6-6 and TRBJ2-7; 11 bases map to TRBD2. This CDR3 is 14 amino acids long. The V segment lost 0 bases and the J segment 10 bases; nucleotides outside the gene matches: 5. The germline V gene encodes CDR1 MNHNY and CDR2 SVGAGI (reference sequence). In nucleotides, the CDR3 is TGTGCCAGCAGTTACTCGTCTAGCGGGAGGAGACAGTACTTC. Encoded protein: CASSYSSSGRRQYF.

This clone came up a few times. V and J are TRBV2 and TRBJ2-4, with TRBD1 as a possible D gene (6 bases). V gave up 5 bases and J gave up 6 bases, with 14 bases separating them. This CDR3 comprises 14 residues. Germline V gene lookup returns CDR1 SNHLY and CDR2 FYNNEI. This CDR3 is CASSKSLQGNIQYF. The CDR3 DNA follows: TGTGCCAGCAGTAAAAGTTTACAGGGAAACATTCAGTACTTC.

This clone was found a few times. The J gene is TRBJ1-1, the V gene TRBV7-9; unclear D gene. Deletions cut 5 bases from V and 1 base from J, with 8 bases between. CDR3 length: 13 residues. Germline-derived CDR1 and CDR2 are SEHNR and FQNEAQ (reference sequence). CDR3: CASSREGNTEAFF. The CDR3 DNA is TGTGCCAGCAGCCGGGAGGGGAACACTGAAGCTTTCTTT.

The rearrangement joins TRBV7-3 to TRBJ1-2; D is possibly TRBD1 (5 bases). Trimming left V 4 bases short and J 1 base short, with 19 bases between. The CDR3 spans 17 residues. The germline CDR1 and CDR2 sequences are SGHTA and FQGTGA. CDR3 nucleotide sequence: TGTGCCAGCAGCTCCGCCCCTCAGGACACCCTTAACTATGGCTACACCTTC. This sequence encodes CASSSAPQDTLNYGYTF. The complete variable domain, with remaining parts taken from reference TRBV7-3 and TRBJ1-2, reads GAGVSQTPSNKVTEKGKYVELRCDPISGHTALYWYRQSLGQGPEFLIYFQGTGAADDSGLPNDRFFAVRPEGSVSTLKIQRTERGDSAVYLCASSSAPQDTLNYGYTFGSGTRLTVV.

Comment on this clone: The germline gene is not matched at one end of the junction; a read error may be the cause. The chain employs TRBV7-2 and TRBJ1-3; D may be TRBD1 (6 bases). The CDR3 consists of 14 residues. Per germline, CDR1 SGHTA and CDR2 FQGNSA. This CDR3 is CASSPGHFGNTIYF. For the CDR3, the DNA is TGCGCCAGCAGCCCGGGACATTTTGGAAACACCATATATTTT.

V is TRBV5-1 and J is TRBJ2-1, with 13 bases lining up with TRBD2. This CDR3 is 19 amino acids long. Germline assignment: CDR1 SGHRS and CDR2 YFSETQ. V gave up 4 bases and J gave up 0 bases; unmatched junction bases: 10. The CDR3 sequence: CASSPPGTSGTSSYNEQFF. In DNA, the CDR3 is TGCGCCAGCAGCCCGCCGGGGACTAGCGGGACTAGCTCCTACAATGAGCAGTTCTTC.

This clone has only a few counts. The rearrangement links TRBV7-2 to TRBJ2-5; tentatively, D is TRBD2 (5 bases). The V end was cut by 0 bases, the J end by 1 base, with 9 bases between. Germline CDR1 and CDR2: SGHTA and FQGNSA. CDR3 size: 15 residues. The CDR3 sequence: CASSLARALQETQYF. The CDR3, as DNA: TGTGCCAGCAGCTTAGCGCGGGCACTCCAAGAGACCCAGTACTTC.

This clone was counted at least ten times. The genes are TRBV27 and TRBJ2-6; 7 nucleotides match TRBD1. Germline V gives CDR1 MNHEY, CDR2 SMNVEV (reference sequence). This CDR3 contains 16 residues. The CDR3 loop reads CVLGQRYRSGANVLTF. In DNA, the CDR3 is TGTGTCCTGGGACAGCGATATCGCTCTGGGGCCAACGTCCTGACTTTC.

This chain uses TRBV9 with TRBJ2-7; 13 bases are a match to TRBD2. V shed 4 bases, J shed 3 bases, and the junction held 7 bases outside the gene matches. CDR1 SGDLS and CDR2 YYNGEE come from the germline V gene. The CDR3 has 16 amino acids. DNA of the CDR3: TGTGCCAGCAGCCTTTGGACTAGCGGGGGAGACTACGAGCAGTACTTC. Amino acids: CASSLWTSGGDYEQYF. The entire variable domain, with the rest obtained from reference TRBV9 and TRBJ2-7, is as follows: DSGVTQTPKHLITATGQRVTLRCSPRSGDLSVYWYQQSLDQGLQFLIQYYNGEERAKGNILERFSAQQFPDLHSELNLSSLELGDSALYFCASSLWTSGGDYEQYFGPGTRLTVT.

This clone was counted a few times. The chain joins TRBV11-2 to TRBJ2-5; tentatively, D is TRBD2 (6 bases). Per the germline V gene, CDR1 is SGHAT and CDR2 is FQNNGV. CDR3 length: 15 residues. Between the trimmed V and J ends, which lost 0 bases and 5 bases, there was a span of 13 bases. The DNA of the CDR3 is TGTGCCAGCAGCTTAGATGGGGCGGGATCGGAGACCCAGTACTTC. It yields the protein CASSLDGAGSETQYF. The full variable domain, its missing parts supplied by reference TRBV11-2 and TRBJ2-5, is EAGVAQSPRYKIIEKRQSVAFWCNPISGHATLYWYQQILGQGPKLLIQFQNNGVVDDSQLPKDRFSAERLKGVDSTLKIQPAKLEDSAVYLCASSLDGAGSETQYFGPGTRLLVL.

This chain joins TRBV9 and TRBJ2-5, with 7 bases fitting TRBD1. Germline CDR1 is SGDLS and CDR2 is YYNGEE. The CDR3 spans 17 residues. V was clipped by 0 bases and J by 3 bases; unmatched bases: 11. The CDR3 sequence: CASSVDAQGVTEETQYF. The CDR3 DNA is TGTGCCAGCAGCGTAGATGCGCAGGGGGTGACAGAAGAGACCCAGTACTTC.

For this clone: Other DNA sequences in the same sample also yield this CDR3. V usage is TRBV7-2 and J usage is TRBJ1-3, with TRBD1 as a possible D gene (5 bases). Germline V CDR1 and CDR2: SGHTA, FQGNSA. The CDR3 is made up of 13 amino acids. Trimming took 5 bases from V and 4 from J, leaving 9 bases between them. The CDR3 sequence: CASSLPGGNTIYF. In nucleotides, the CDR3 is TGTGCCAGCAGCCTACCAGGGGGAAACACCATATATTTT. Combining the CDR3 with reference TRBV7-2 and TRBJ1-3 gives the whole variable domain GAGVSQSPSNKVTEKGKDVELRCDPISGHTALYWYRQSLGQGLEFLIYFQGNSAPDKSGLPSDRFSAERTGGSVSTLTIQRTQQEDSAVYLCASSLPGGNTIYFGEGSWLTVV.